This record covers a single TCR beta chain. No antigen is known for it. The sample is drawn from a study of cytomegalovirus exposure and HLA in healthy donors. Study summary: The 550 to 700 first-cohort repertoires and the approximately 110 validation repertoires shared the same platform, a later analysis reported.

Overall study findings and caveats: Most TCRs appeared rarely, but some public TCRs recurred in many donors.

V lost 4 bases, J lost 6 bases, and 16 bases lay in between. The CDR3 runs 15 residues. The V gene's germline CDR1 is MDHEN and CDR2 SYDVKM. Sequencing used immunoSEQ multiplex PCR; TCRdb keeps in-frame clones, though not all of them. Seen here are roughly 220,000 clones, around four fifths observed once, and the top ten hold roughly an eighth. Specimen: PBMCs. The J gene is TRBJ2-1, the V gene TRBV28; TRBD1 might be the D (5 bases). This TCR derives from a woman in her twenties or thirties in good health and CMV-seropositive. The chain's CDR3 is CASSSGAPVVNEQFF. The CDR3 region has the DNA TGTGCCAGCAGTTCTGGGGCCCCCGTTGTCAATGAGCAGTTCTTC.